The present TCR beta chain was sequenced within a study of T cell responses to AZD1222 COVID-19 vaccine. Sequenced by immunoSEQ multiplex PCR; TCRdb stores in-frame clones only, minus some. This table has more than 75,000 clones, roughly 90% appearing once. Trimming removed 6 bases from V and 3 bases from J; junction bases left unmatched: 8. CDR3 length: 17 residues. CDR1 LNHDA and CDR2 SQIVND come from the germline V gene (reference sequence). Of note for this clone: Its antigen is unidentified.

Study results and limitations: Spike regions recognized by vaccine-associated CD4 TCRs spanned the protein, led by 160-218 and 743-854. Repertoires were obtained only post-peak T cell response. Among spike-specific TCRs, nearly half reportedly target unmutated variant regions.

The sequence was collected from an adult in good health. Sequenced here: peripheral blood, sampled on day 0 of AZD1222 vaccination. The chain joins TRBV19 to TRBJ2-2; TRBD2 matches 12 bases. CDR3 sequence: CASRFLAGGSDTGELFF. For the CDR3, the DNA is TGTGCCAGTAGGTTTCTAGCGGGAGGGTCGGACACCGGGGAGCTGTTTTTT.